Listed below are T cell receptor beta chains from one sample, sequenced in a study of vaccination and CD4 T cells after COVID-19. In TCRdb, the PCR reads were re-called with MiXCR into one record per CDR3 protein. The sample records some 11,000 distinct CDR3 sequences, less than 80% being singletons. For these TCRs, the target antigens are not known. The specimen comprised CD4+ T cells from blood, cultured in vitro, sampled before SARS-CoV-2 vaccination. The receptors come from a human donor who had recovered from COVID-19. The CDR3 runs from the conserved cysteine through the conserved F or W. D genes are given only for firm matches. Not every row has a clone size; where given, it reads once, few, many or a size class.

cdr3_aa,cdr3_nt,clone_size,j_call,v_call,d_call
CASSSQFRGRGNTIYF,TGTGCCAGCAGCTCCCAATTCAGGGGGCGCGGGAACACCATATATTTT,NA,TRBJ1-3,TRBV7-9,TRBD1
CASSQGWGEETQYF,TGTGCCAGCAGCCAGGGGTGGGGGGAAGAGACCCAGTACTTC,NA,TRBJ2-5,TRBV7-9,NA
CSASPSSWGTIYF,TGCAGTGCTAGCCCATCAAGTTGGGGCACCATATATTTT,NA,TRBJ1-3,TRBV20-1,NA
CASRPYIIGAVRNTEAFF,TGTGCCAGCAGGCCTTACATAATAGGAGCGGTAAGGAACACTGAAGCTTTCTTT,once,TRBJ1-1,TRBV12-3/TRBV12-4,NA
CASSYGLGGGETQYF,TGTGCCAGCAGTTACGGTCTAGGCGGGGGAGAGACCCAGTACTTC,NA,TRBJ2-5,TRBV6-2/TRBV6-3,TRBD2
CSAREGTSGKYEQYF,TGCAGTGCTAGAGAAGGAACTAGCGGAAAATACGAGCAGTACTTC,NA,TRBJ2-7,TRBV20-1,TRBD2
CATSREYNQPQHF,TGTGCCACCAGCAGAGAATACAATCAGCCCCAGCATTTT,NA,TRBJ1-5,TRBV15,NA
CASSVARNTEAFF,TGTGCCAGCAGTGTAGCTCGGAACACTGAAGCTTTCTTT,NA,TRBJ1-1,TRBV2,NA
CASRRDRGGEAFF,TGTGCCAGCAGACGCGACAGGGGCGGTGAAGCTTTCTTT,NA,TRBJ1-1,TRBV7-2,TRBD1
CASSSRDRDTDEQFF,TGTGCCAGCAGTTCCCGGGACAGGGATACAGATGAGCAGTTCTTC,NA,TRBJ2-1,TRBV6-2/TRBV6-3,TRBD1
CSARGQGVADTQYF,TGCAGTGCCAGGGGACAGGGGGTCGCAGATACGCAGTATTTT,NA,TRBJ2-3,TRBV20-1,TRBD1
CASSRPSSSGRGYNEQFF,TGTGCCAGCAGCCGACCGAGTTCGAGCGGGAGAGGTTACAATGAGCAGTTCTTC,NA,TRBJ2-1,TRBV5-4,TRBD2
CASRGTSGYTGELFF,TGTGCCAGCAGGGGGACTAGCGGGTACACCGGGGAGCTGTTTTTT,NA,TRBJ2-2,TRBV6-1,TRBD2
CASRSGTYNGQFF,TGTGCCAGCAGAAGCGGGACCTACAATGGGCAGTTCTTC,NA,TRBJ2-1,TRBV7-9,TRBD2
CSARDRAEYNSPLHF,TGCAGTGCTAGAGATAGAGCGGAATATAATTCACCCCTCCACTTT,NA,TRBJ1-6,TRBV20-1,NA
CASSPPTGSIDTQYF,TGTGCCAGCAGTCCACCGACAGGGTCCATAGATACGCAGTATTTT,NA,TRBJ2-3,TRBV12-3/TRBV12-4,TRBD1
CASRGQKETQYF,TGTGCCAGTAGGGGACAGAAAGAGACCCAGTACTTC,few,TRBJ2-5,TRBV11-2,TRBD1
CASSTSRGAEEQFF,NA,few,TRBJ2-1,TRBV6-2/TRBV6-3,NA
CSAGGGGAQSYEQYF,TGCAGTGCTGGGGGGGGCGGGGCCCAATCCTACGAGCAGTACTTC,NA,TRBJ2-7,TRBV20-1,NA
CASSEGGLAGDGYEQYF,TGTGCCAGCAGTGAAGGGGGACTAGCGGGAGATGGTTACGAGCAGTACTTC,few,TRBJ2-7,TRBV6-1,TRBD2
CSAPLSNTEAFF,TGCAGTGCCCCCCTATCGAACACTGAAGCTTTCTTT,NA,TRBJ1-1,TRBV20-1,NA
CASSYDYVQPQHF,TGTGCCAGCAGTTACGATTACGTACAGCCCCAGCATTTT,NA,TRBJ1-5,TRBV6-2/TRBV6-3,NA
CSARVPTGRRETQYF,TGCAGTGCTAGAGTACCGACAGGGCGGCGGGAGACCCAGTACTTC,NA,TRBJ2-5,TRBV20-1,TRBD1
CAWSSTAQASYNSPLHF,TGTGCCTGGAGTTCAACCGCCCAGGCGTCCTATAATTCACCCCTCCACTTT,once,TRBJ1-6,TRBV30,NA
CASSPYDTGELFF,TGTGCCAGCAGCCCATATGACACCGGGGAGCTGTTTTTT,few,TRBJ2-2,TRBV7-9,NA
CASSVDLAGSLTRGETQYF,TGTGCCAGCAGCGTAGACCTAGCGGGATCGCTCACCCGGGGGGAGACCCAGTACTTC,NA,TRBJ2-5,TRBV9,TRBD2
CASSQDLGTGVGYTF,TGCGCCAGCAGCCAAGATCTGGGGACAGGGGTAGGCTACACCTTC,NA,TRBJ1-2,TRBV4-3,TRBD1
CSARDPGLENSPLHF,TGCAGTGCTAGAGATCCAGGGTTGGAAAATTCACCCCTCCACTTT,few,TRBJ1-6,TRBV20-1,NA
CASSTGVQGFYEQYF,TGTGCCAGTAGTACTGGGGTACAGGGGTTCTACGAGCAGTACTTC,few,TRBJ2-7,TRBV19,TRBD1
CASSLEEIYGYTF,TGTGCCAGCAGCTTGGAGGAGATCTATGGCTACACCTTC,NA,TRBJ1-2,TRBV5-4,NA
CASRGGTSFSGANVLTF,TGTGCCAGCAGGGGGGGGACTAGCTTCTCTGGGGCCAACGTCCTGACTTTC,once,TRBJ2-6,TRBV28,TRBD2
CASSMGGGRLRPQPQHF,TGTGCCAGTAGTATGGGTGGAGGCAGGCTGCGGCCCCAGCCCCAGCATTTT,NA,TRBJ1-5,TRBV19,NA
CASSHRGLYGYTF,TGTGCCAGCAGTCACAGGGGGCTTTATGGCTACACCTTC,NA,TRBJ1-2,TRBV27,TRBD1
CSAREGGTTDTQYF,TGCAGTGCTAGAGAGGGCGGAACCACAGATACGCAGTATTTT,NA,TRBJ2-3,TRBV20-1,NA
CASSLQGGIGEQYF,TGTGCCAGCAGCTTGCAGGGTGGAATCGGGGAGCAGTACTTC,few,TRBJ2-7,TRBV7-9,NA
CSAPPGGRSGANVLTF,TGCAGTGCTCCCCCGGGGGGGCGTTCTGGGGCCAACGTCCTGACTTTC,NA,TRBJ2-6,TRBV20-1,TRBD2
CASTTERAGNSPLHF,TGTGCCAGCACTACCGAGAGGGCGGGTAATTCACCCCTCCACTTT,few,TRBJ1-6,TRBV6-1,NA
CSAAGLVTDTQYF,TGCAGTGCTGCGGGACTAGTCACAGATACGCAGTATTTT,NA,TRBJ2-3,TRBV20-1,TRBD2
CASSSLTEGETQYF,TGTGCCAGCAGCTCCCTGACTGAGGGGGAGACCCAGTACTTC,NA,TRBJ2-5,TRBV7-8,NA
CASSPTESSGANVLTF,TGCGCCAGCAGCCCTACCGAGAGCTCTGGGGCCAACGTCCTGACTTTC,few,TRBJ2-6,TRBV4-1,NA
CSVASSMGYSNQPQHF,TGCAGTGTAGCCAGTTCTATGGGCTATAGCAATCAGCCCCAGCATTTT,few,TRBJ1-5,TRBV20-1,NA
CASRGGTYEQYF,TGTGCCAGCAGGGGGGGGACCTACGAGCAGTACTTC,NA,TRBJ2-7,TRBV2,TRBD2
CATSDSSGRVGETQYF,TGTGCCACCAGTGATTCTAGCGGGAGGGTGGGAGAGACCCAGTACTTC,NA,TRBJ2-5,TRBV24-1,TRBD2
CASSGQGTGTQYF,TGTGCCAGCAGTGGGCAGGGGACGGGGACCCAGTACTTC,once,TRBJ2-5,TRBV2,NA
CASSFGAQEQFF,TGTGCCAGCAGCTTTGGGGCACAGGAGCAGTTCTTC,NA,TRBJ2-1,TRBV7-3,NA
CASSDRDRGGGAFF,TGTGCCAGCAGTGACCGGGACAGGGGAGGTGGGGCTTTCTTT,NA,TRBJ1-1,TRBV2,TRBD1
CASKRALLSYEQYF,TGTGCCAGCAAAAGGGCCCTTCTCTCCTACGAGCAGTACTTC,NA,TRBJ2-7,TRBV27,NA
CASSSSPTGELFF,TGTGCCAGCAGCTCTAGTCCCACCGGGGAGCTGTTTTTT,NA,TRBJ2-2,TRBV7-3,NA
CASSRSRGGYQPQHF,TGTGCCAGTAGTCGGTCGAGGGGAGGATATCAGCCCCAGCATTTT,NA,TRBJ1-5,TRBV19,NA
CATSRIPPPGASSYNEQFF,TGTGCCACCAGCAGGATACCCCCACCGGGCGCCAGCTCCTACAATGAGCAGTTCTTC,NA,TRBJ2-1,TRBV15,NA
CASSRNFVGEQYF,TGTGCCAGCAGTCGCAATTTCGTGGGCGAGCAGTACTTC,NA,TRBJ2-7,TRBV6-2/TRBV6-3,NA
CASSPGLAGVPDTQYF,TGTGCCAGCAGTCCCGGACTAGCGGGAGTCCCAGATACGCAGTATTTT,NA,TRBJ2-3,TRBV6-1,TRBD2